This T cell receptor (beta chain) is drawn from a study of cytotoxic CD8 clonotypes in ibrutinib-treated CLL. Some clones are missing from TCRdb's copy, which holds only in-frame ones; the method was immunoSEQ multiplex PCR. The sample holds around 150,000 clones; around 84% are singletons and the top ten take roughly 2%. About 2.2 micrograms of genomic DNA (from cryopreserved PBMCs) were used for TCR beta libraries. In germline, CDR1 is KGHSH, CDR2 LQKENI. The V and J ends lost 6 bases and 9 bases, in that order; junction bases with no gene match: 12. The CDR3 is made up of 14 amino acids. Here the sequenced sample was PBMCs, taken after 12 months of ibrutinib treatment. The V gene is TRBV18, the J gene TRBJ2-7, with 9 bases fitting TRBD1. The sequence came from a human donor with chronic lymphocytic leukemia. CDR3 amino acids: CASSPDRGSMVQYF. The CDR3 DNA sequence: TGTGCCAGCTCCCCCGACAGGGGGAGCATGGTGCAGTACTTC.